Described below is a single T cell receptor (beta chain) sequence and its context. This clone was seen a handful of times. It lacks a known antigen. It has no much larger one-base neighbor in the sample; base qualities were not kept. The data stem from a study of cytomegalovirus exposure and HLA in healthy donors (dated by TCRdb to the late 2010s). The study in broad terms: An earlier analysis of 587 of the donors reported approximately 280 Gb of sequence data and 117 million unique TCR beta sequences obtained from some 200 million T cells. Class I and class II HLA loci were covered by the typing at four-digit resolution. Roughly 300 gigabases of sequencing data and 78 million or so unique TCR sequences were included in an early release covering about 700 HLA-typed donors. A later analysis re-examined previously published TCR beta repertoires from more than 650 donors and added high-resolution HLA genotyping to investigate patterns of TCR occurrence. In addition to the first cohort of roughly 700 subjects, a separate validation cohort of about 120 different subjects was used. In an earlier analysis of around 540 of the donors, high-throughput TCR beta sequencing was used to judge whether each TCR beta V gene segment behaved as functional or pseudogenic. In a later genetic analysis, genome-wide SNP genotypes for about 55% of the roughly 700 donors were used, and that subset was treated as a discovery cohort. Across 398 genotyped donors of the cohort, an average of about 250,000 unique TCR beta nucleotide sequences per donor were sequenced, and roughly a sixth of those sequences were non-productive. The aim of the study was to test whether cataloging public T cell receptors could identify signatures of past pathogen exposure. Several DR-DQ haplotypes were treated as single units for association and clustering because of strong linkage in the cohort. Typing coverage differed by locus: A, B, C, DRB1 and DQB1 were typed in about 620-630 donors, DQA1 in 500 to 550, DPA1 in 600 to 610, and DPB1 in just under 490. The genetic ancestry cluster associated with self-reported Caucasian donors included 70% to 85% of the roughly 400 genotyped donors. Every discovery cohort repertoire had been produced on one sequencing platform. To predict cytomegalovirus infection status, the study combined high-throughput TCR immunosequencing, statistical association of individual TCRs with disease status, and machine learning. Rather than drawing on any new phenotypic data, the later analysis identified candidate immune exposures from TCR beta sequences and the way those sequences occurred across donors. Donor age, sex, ethnicity and CMV serostatus were compiled alongside the repertoire data. The study profiled the T cell repertoires of some 610 subjects by immunosequencing and related them to cytomegalovirus serostatus. The investigation overall reported the following: According to a later analysis, TCR association rates differed among HLA loci, with DRB1 alleles showing the most associated TCRs and HLA-C alleles showing the fewest. Roughly uniform sequencing depth across donors was assumed in presence/absence analyses, although this assumption may not hold. Some IMGT-functional V segments, including TRBV6-2 and TRBV6-3, could not be told apart with the 87-base-pair reads, so those segments were excluded. Because counts were too low, roughly 17 rarely observed V segments, including chromosome 9 orphons, were left out of the earlier analysis of approximately 500 of the donors. A later genetic analysis reported fewer N-insertions in productive TCRs among donors in an Asian-associated ancestry cluster than the roughly 620-donor mean. HLA typing was unavailable for some donors at each locus, so association tests used only the typed subset. The authors suggested that the approach could potentially be generalized to other disease states and immunological phenotypes. A further reported finding was that TCR beta sequences accurately predicted the HLA-A and HLA-B alleles for most subjects in the first cohort. A few of the identified cytomegalovirus-associated TCR beta chains were confirmed in vitro to be specific for cytomegalovirus antigens. A later analysis associated about 17,000 TCR beta sequences with specific HLA alleles at a false discovery rate of 0.05. The study listed 170 or so TCR beta chains as associated with cytomegalovirus. Several of the top co-occurrence clusters appeared to be linked to parvovirus B19, influenza, CMV and Epstein-Barr virus, according to a later analysis. A group of highly shared sequence variants was considered likely to be a technical artifact of the sequencing pipeline. Only TCR beta chains were sequenced in this cohort, and the absence of alpha or paired-chain data limited detectable features. An association between a missense DCLRE1C variant and V-gene and J-gene trimming of TCR beta chains was found in a later genetic analysis and replicated in an independent cohort. The only immune exposure information available for the cohort was CMV serostatus. Compared with equally common non-associated chains, HLA-associated TCR beta chains in a later analysis were more clonally expanded and had lower generation probabilities. Strong co-occurrence of HLA alleles, especially DR and DQ, made assigning TCR associations to individual alleles difficult. Across donors, most TCR sequences were observed very rarely, whereas some public TCRs were present in many individuals. In both the original and validation cohorts, the classifier was reported to diagnose cytomegalovirus status with high specificity and sensitivity. In an earlier analysis of approximately 600 of the donors, most TCR beta V segments were observed in productive rearrangements about 87% or about 30% of the time, broadly matching IMGT annotations. Correlated functional status among segregating V segments might reflect linkage disequilibrium, but an unknown experimental factor could not be ruled out. According to a later analysis, most CMV-associated TCR beta chains appeared to be HLA-restricted, and the HLA associations seemed to be driven largely by CMV exposure.

In total, approximately 700 healthy bone marrow donors made up the cohort. At the time of sampling, all cohort members were nominally healthy, though unrecorded immune exposures were likely present. The donor was CMV seropositive and was included in the group of 250 to 300 seropositive cohort members. A peripheral blood sample was collected from each donor, and TCR beta sequencing was performed on peripheral blood mononuclear cells. The Qiagen DNeasy Blood Extraction Kit was used to extract genomic DNA from the blood cell samples. Measured from the cysteine to the phenylalanine, the CDR3 is 14 residues long. CDR3 DNA only is kept here, 42 bases in frame from base 1. V and J lose 6 bases and 2 bases, and a span of 13 bases separates them. CDR1 and CDR2, per the germline V gene, are MNHEY and SVGAGI. Receptors were amplified or captured by the immunoSEQ multiplex PCR assay. For the multiplex PCR, a mixture combining 60 forward primers for TCR Vbeta segments and 13 reverse primers for TCR Jbeta segments was used. Amplification of the CDR3 region of rearranged TCR beta genes was performed with a multiplex PCR assay on genomic DNA. On the Illumina HiSeq System, the amplified TCR beta libraries were sequenced as 87-base-pair reads. The paper's processing steps were these. Across the 670 or so repertoires, a later analysis counted roughly 84 million unique TCR beta chains, some 11 million of which were shared by at least two donors. Raw reads were error-corrected and collapsed into unique sequences by a nearest-neighbor algorithm in which closely related sequences were merged to remove PCR and sequencing errors. Alignment of CDR3 sequences to IMGT reference sequences was used to assign V, D and J gene segments. For a sequence to be retained, a match of at least six nucleotides was required to both a V gene segment and a J gene segment. A rearrangement was called productive if the CDR3 had no stop codons and remained in frame with V and J, and every other rearrangement was called non-productive. Following IMGT convention, CDR3 was defined as the stretch from the second conserved V-encoded cysteine to the conserved J-encoded phenylalanine. In an earlier analysis of roughly 610 of the donors, sequences lacking an unambiguous match to a single V gene segment were excluded. In an earlier analysis of around 600 of the donors, V segments were called functional above 56.7% productive rearrangements and were called segregating when the between-donor standard deviation exceeded 5%. A statistical classification framework was built to diagnose cytomegalovirus status from the catalog of TCR beta chain sequences. V and J gene assignment, in a later analysis, came from comparing TCR nucleotide sequences with IMGT/GENE-DB human TR gene sequences. A later analysis assigned CDR3 sequences and most-parsimonious VDJ recombination scenarios with the TCRdist pipeline. In a later analysis, each TCR beta chain was defined by its CDR3 amino acid sequence together with its V-gene family, and reads without a unique V-gene family were excluded. In a later analysis, nearly 600 highly shared, low-generation-probability nucleotide sequences were removed to address suspected cross-contamination and a sequencing artifact. In a later analysis, a clonal expansion index for each public chain was calculated from normalized within-repertoire ranks of inferred template counts. In a later analysis, generation probabilities were computed with a VDJ recombination model fitted to out-of-frame rearrangements, and the resulting probabilities were checked against IGoR. In a later analysis, TCR-TCR, TCR-HLA and TCR-CMV co-occurrence was scored with hypergeometric tests, and a repertoire-size bias correction was applied to TCR pairs. False discovery rates were estimated in a later analysis by permuting HLA or CMV assignments 20 times. A later analysis grouped co-occurring TCRs with DBSCAN, adding TCRdist sequence similarity when clustering within HLA-allele-positive subsets. Repertoires with fewer than 30,000 or more than 120,000 public chains were left out of co-occurrence clustering, as were five repertoires with anomalous nucleotide sharing. TCRdb retrieved this table from immuneACCESS and kept in-frame rearrangements only. Not all clones are present; in checked studies, unresolved V genes account for under half, and no reason is known for the remainder. V, J and clone size were drawn from that table, and D and trimming were deduced from the DNA. The sample profile shows 100,000 to 150,000 clones; approximately 69% of them were found once. The top ten constitute approximately 4% of the sample.

Sequenced material: PBMCs. The sequence came from a man in his forties or fifties in good health and CMV-seropositive. Recombination connected TRBV6-5 to TRBJ1-2; TRBD1 is perhaps the D gene, given 5 matching bases. The nucleotide sequence is given as TGTGCCAGCAGCTCACCAGGGCCCAACTATGGCTACACCTTC. Its protein product is CASSSPGPNYGYTF.